This T cell receptor beta chain comes out of a study of CD8+CD57+ T cells in acquired aplastic anemia. In the study overall: DNA per sorted CD4+ or CD8+ sample ranged about 0.2 to 30 ug, averaging around 3.2 ug. In CD4+ cells, healthy donors produced an average of roughly 11 million reads.

About this clonotype itself: Its antigen is as yet unknown.

Overall study findings and caveats: Statistical testing detected no significant gap in CD8+ Simpson's diversity between patients and controls. Researchers report that some 31 CD8+ CDR3 sequences appeared in both patients and controls.

For CDR3 and TCR beta VDJ profiling, genomic DNA was the template used. TCRdb passed the reads through MiXCR, listing each CDR3 protein once. The table records approximately 380,000 distinct CDR3 sequences, about two thirds of them present only once. The specimen was sorted CD4+, CD8+, or CD8+CD57+ T cells (not recorded which) from PBMCs. The TCR originated in a human donor in good health, serving as a control.

Here the CDR3 reads CASSRLAGGNGELFF. The CDR3 nucleotides are TGTGCCAGCAGTAGACTAGCGGGGGGCAACGGGGAGCTGTTTTTT. The chain recombines TRBV2 with TRBJ2-2; 13 bases fit TRBD2. The CDR3 loop spans 15 amino acids. Germline-derived CDR1 and CDR2 are SNHLY and FYNNEI. The V and J ends lost 5 bases and 7 bases, in that order; junction bases with no gene match: 4. The variable domain in full, completed from reference TRBV2 and TRBJ2-2, reads EPEVTQTPSHQVTQMGQEVILRCVPISNHLYFYWYRQILGQKVEFLVSFYNNEISEKSEIFDDQFSVERPDGSNFTLKIRSTKLEDSAMYFCASSRLAGGNGELFFGEGSRLTVL.